The rows below give T cell receptor beta chains drawn from one sample of a study of shared clonotypes between healthy human individuals. The method was immunoSEQ multiplex PCR; TCRdb's version includes in-frame clones alone and lacks a portion of them. The data contain about 680,000 clones, approximately 90% of them seen just once; the ten biggest clones take up approximately 24%. Sequencing input: naive CD8+ T cells sorted from blood. The receptors here all came from a man aged 25-45 years in good health. Both conserved end residues are part of each CDR3. The D gene is left open where the match is weak. Clone size is not always given. Where it is, it says once, few, many or a class for expanded clones.

CDR3aa: CASSEGRIPQYF
CDR3nt: TGTGCCAGCAGTGAAGGCCGTATCCCCCAGTACTTC
v_gene: TRBV25-1
abundance: once
d_gene: .
j_gene: TRBJ2-5

CDR3aa: CASGLWQAKIYGYTF
CDR3nt: TGTGCTAGTGGTTTGTGGCAGGCGAAAATTTATGGCTACACCTTC
v_gene: TRBV12-5
abundance: .
d_gene: .
j_gene: TRBJ1-2

CDR3aa: CASSPAAGQGAGEQYF
CDR3nt: TGTGCCAGCAGTCCTGCCGCCGGACAGGGGGCGGGAGAGCAGTACTTC
v_gene: TRBV9
abundance: .
d_gene: TRBD1
j_gene: TRBJ2-7

CDR3aa: CASSEGTGNQPQHF
CDR3nt: TGTGCCAGCAGCGAGGGGACAGGCAATCAGCCCCAGCATTTT
v_gene: TRBV9
abundance: .
d_gene: TRBD1
j_gene: TRBJ1-5

CDR3aa: CASSQEDHKSYEQYF
CDR3nt: TGCGCCAGCAGCCAAGAAGATCACAAAAGCTACGAGCAGTACTTC
v_gene: TRBV4-1
abundance: .
d_gene: .
j_gene: TRBJ2-7

CDR3aa: CASSVAGTGGLVHGYTF
CDR3nt: TGTGCCAGCAGCGTAGCCGGGACAGGGGGTTTAGTACATGGCTACACCTTC
v_gene: TRBV9
abundance: .
d_gene: TRBD1
j_gene: TRBJ1-2

CDR3aa: CASSLPRGTDTQYF
CDR3nt: TGTGCCAGCAGCTTACCTCGGGGGACAGATACGCAGTATTTT
v_gene: TRBV7-9
abundance: .
d_gene: .
j_gene: TRBJ2-3

CDR3aa: CASSLPTGGANQPQHF
CDR3nt: TGTGCCAGCAGCTTACCGACAGGGGGGGCGAATCAGCCCCAGCATTTT
v_gene: TRBV5-6
abundance: .
d_gene: TRBD1
j_gene: TRBJ1-5

CDR3aa: CASSQTSINEQYF
CDR3nt: TGTGCCAGCTCACAGACTAGCATTAACGAGCAGTACTTC
v_gene: TRBV18
abundance: .
d_gene: TRBD2
j_gene: TRBJ2-7

CDR3aa: CASSYGLAIGELFF
CDR3nt: TGTGCCAGCAGTTACGGACTAGCTATCGGGGAGCTGTTTTTT
v_gene: TRBV27
abundance: .
d_gene: TRBD2
j_gene: TRBJ2-2

CDR3aa: CASSSSSGGSSYNEQFF
CDR3nt: TGTGCCAGCAGCTCTAGTAGCGGCGGATCGTCCTACAATGAGCAGTTCTTC
v_gene: TRBV5-4
abundance: once
d_gene: .
j_gene: TRBJ2-1

CDR3aa: CASNERIAGGSDEQFF
CDR3nt: TGTGCCAGCAACGAACGTATAGCGGGAGGGTCGGATGAGCAGTTCTTC
v_gene: TRBV7-9
abundance: once
d_gene: TRBD2
j_gene: TRBJ2-1

CDR3aa: CASSFEGLAGYNEQFF
CDR3nt: TGTGCCAGCAGCTTCGAGGGACTAGCGGGCTACAATGAGCAGTTCTTC
v_gene: TRBV11-2
abundance: .
d_gene: TRBD2
j_gene: TRBJ2-1

CDR3aa: CASSPTGPSPGDEQFF
CDR3nt: TGTGCCAGCAGCCCTACCGGGCCCTCGCCCGGCGATGAGCAGTTCTTC
v_gene: TRBV7-9
abundance: .
d_gene: .
j_gene: TRBJ2-1